A single sample is the source of the 3 T cell receptor beta chains below, sequenced in a study of blood T cell repertoires in COVID-19. Method: immunoSEQ multiplex PCR; TCRdb's copy keeps in-frame clones and lacks some. Among 150,000 to 200,000 clones listed, about 78% were seen once. The sample comprised peripheral blood. The receptors derive from a woman in her forties or fifties with active or convalescent COVID-19.

The chain is built from TRBV6-6 and TRBJ2-1; 7 positions match TRBD2. Germline CDR1 and CDR2: MNHNY and SVGAGI (reference sequence). The CDR3 is 16 amino acids. V shed 6 bases and J 10 bases; nucleotides not matched to a gene: 18. The CDR3 DNA is TGTGCCAGCAGGCCCCCCGGCCTCGGGCCTAGCGGCGAGCAGTTCTTC. It codes for CASRPPGLGPSGEQFF.

V is TRBV30 and J is TRBJ1-5; 8 bases are shared with TRBD1. The CDR3 is 14 residues long. Trimming took 4 bases from V and 7 from J; bases not matched to a gene: 9. CDR1 GTSNPN and CDR2 SVGIG come from the germline V gene (reference sequence). In DNA, the CDR3 is TGTGCCTGGAATTCAGGGGGCGGGAAGCAGCCCCAGCATTTT. Translation: CAWNSGGGKQPQHF.

Only a few counts were recorded for this clone. This sequence joins TRBV10-3 and TRBJ2-7; TRBD2 is a possible D gene (5 bases). CDR3 length: 13 amino acids. Germline CDR1 is ENHRY and CDR2 is SYGVKD. V lost 4 bases and J 2 bases, leaving 9 bases between the germline ends. The CDR3 reads CAISVTGTYEQYF. As DNA, the CDR3 is TGTGCCATCAGTGTAACGGGGACCTACGAGCAGTACTTC.